Listed below are T cell receptor beta chains from one sample, sequenced in a study of vaccination effects on CD4 cells after COVID-19. Sequencing used immunoSEQ multiplex PCR; TCRdb keeps in-frame clones, though not all of them. The data hold more than 50,000 clones, with roughly 79% observed a single time. Their antigens remain unidentified. This specimen consisted of CD4+ T cells from PBMCs cultured with HCoV-229E spike peptides, obtained before COVID-19 vaccination. These receptor sequences come from a human donor who received a COVID-19 vaccine. CDR3s include the opening cysteine and the closing phenylalanine or tryptophan. The D gene is left open where the match is weak. The size field is filled for only some rows; it gives once, few, many or a size class.

abundance	d_gene	j_gene	v_gene	CDR3aa	CDR3nt
.	.	TRBJ1-4	TRBV11-1	CATSREQGSSEKLFF	TGTGCCACCTCGCGAGAACAGGGAAGTTCTGAAAAACTGTTTTTT
.	.	TRBJ1-2	TRBV10-3	CASGEENYGYTF	TGTGCCTCCGGTGAGGAGAACTATGGCTACACCTTC
.	.	TRBJ2-1	TRBV20-1	CSARAYNEQFF	TGCAGTGCTAGAGCCTACAATGAGCAGTTCTTC
.	.	TRBJ2-5	TRBV6-5	CASSFNWAETQYF	TGTGCCAGCAGTTTTAATTGGGCAGAGACCCAGTACTTC
.	.	TRBJ1-2	TRBV24-1	CATSEGTRVGYTF	TGTGCCACCAGTGAAGGGACTCGAGTCGGCTACACCTTC
once	.	TRBJ2-1	TRBV19	CASSIPRPQSNEQFF	TGTGCCAGTAGTATACCAAGGCCGCAATCCAATGAGCAGTTCTTC
.	.	TRBJ1-2	TRBV9	CASSVSGGGTIAGYTF	TGTGCCAGCAGCGTATCCGGGGGTGGAACTATAGCTGGCTACACCTTC
.	.	TRBJ1-6	TRBV7-9	CASSDDGGYSPLHF	TGTGCCAGCAGTGACGACGGGGGTTATTCACCCCTCCACTTT
.	.	TRBJ2-5	TRBV4-2	CASSRKDKQETQYF	TGTGCCAGCAGCCGGAAGGACAAACAAGAGACCCAGTACTTC
.	TRBD1	TRBJ2-2	TRBV7-3	CASSRGQGTGELFF	TGTGCCAGCAGCAGGGGGCAAGGGACCGGGGAGCTGTTTTTT
.	.	TRBJ1-3	TRBV4-1	CASSQTRQSSGNTIYF	TGCGCCAGCAGCCAAACTAGACAGAGCTCTGGAAACACCATATATTTT